A single sample gave rise to the 5 T cell receptor beta chains below, sequenced in a study of vaccination and CD4 T cells after COVID-19. No antigen is known for these receptors. As to treatment: roughly 10-day PBMC culture with coronavirus spike peptide pools or control peptides (ViraFEST assay). Gathering of the CD4+ T cells, from the unexposed donor, took place before the COVID-19 pandemic (2011-2018). With the Oncomine TCR Beta short-read assay, DNA from cultured CD4+ T cells was sequenced. TCRdb redid the calling of the PCR reads with MiXCR, one entry per CDR3 protein. The sample carries fewer than 9,000 distinct CDR3 sequences, roughly two fifths recorded once. Sequenced input: CD4+ T cells from blood, cultured in vitro. Receptors originate from a human donor in good health.

This clonotype appeared a single time. This rearrangement joins TRBV7-3 to TRBJ2-3; D is undetermined. Germline V gives CDR1 SGHTA, CDR2 FQGTGA. Trimming took 8 bases from V and 6 from J, leaving 12 bases between them. This CDR3 contains 12 residues. CDR3: CASGGYGDTQYF. The CDR3, as DNA: TGTGCCAGCGGCGGCTACGGGGATACGCAGTATTTT.

By sample share, this clonotype is medium-sized (0.01 to 0.1%). The V gene is TRBV19, the J gene TRBJ1-2; D remains unclear. V was shortened by 5 bases and J by 3 bases, with 13 bases between the two germline ends. The germline gives CDR1 LNHDA, CDR2 SQIVND (reference sequence). CDR3 length: 14 residues. CDR3 region: CASSPSVGDYGYTF. The CDR3 DNA reads TGTGCCAGTAGTCCTTCGGTAGGTGACTATGGCTACACCTTC.

This clonotype was observed a handful of times. The chain links TRBV7-6 to TRBJ2-5, with 12 nucleotides matching TRBD2. This CDR3 is built from 14 residues. Looked up from germline, CDR1 is SGHVS and CDR2 is FNYEAQ. J gave up 5 bases and V 5 bases, and 3 bases lay outside the gene matches. CDR3 nucleotide sequence: TGTGCCAGCAGCCCCGGGACTAGCGGGGAGACCCAGTACTTC. Protein sequence: CASSPGTSGETQYF. Together with reference TRBV7-6 and TRBJ2-5, the CDR3 gives the full variable domain: GAGVSQSPRYKVTKRGQDVALRCDPISGHVSLYWYRQALGQGPEFLTYFNYEAQQDKSGLPNDRFSAERPEGSISTLTIQRTEQRDSAMYRCASSPGTSGETQYFGPGTRLLVL.

The chain links TRBV6-4 to TRBJ1-1, with D unresolved. The CDR3 is made up of 11 amino acids. Looked up from germline, CDR1 is MRHNA and CDR2 is SNTAGT. V shed 11 bases and J shed 2 bases, with 9 bases lying between them. This chain's CDR3 is CALTLNTEAFF. The DNA for the CDR3 is TGTGCCTTAACGTTAAACACTGAAGCTTTCTTT.

By proportion, this clonotype is medium-sized. The rearrangement joins TRBV2 to TRBJ1-6; the match to TRBD1 covers 9 bases. Germline-derived CDR1 and CDR2 are SNHLY and FYNNEI. V gave up 6 bases and J gave up 6 bases; unmatched junction bases: 9. The CDR3 loop spans 16 amino acids. This CDR3 reads CASRSSGTGRNSPLHF. The CDR3 DNA reads TGTGCCAGCAGATCGTCCGGGACAGGGCGTAATTCACCCCTCCACTTT.